This T cell receptor beta chain was sequenced in a study of blood T cell repertoires in COVID-19. About the study: The United States, Italy and Spain supplied acute and convalescent COVID-19 samples. Sources were T cells, B-cell-depleted T cells, or PBMCs; the material itself was cDNA or gDNA.

In the original workflow: Reference gene primer amplification yielded estimated nucleated cell counts. Repertoires were generated with immunoSEQ multiplex PCR, while TCRdb's copy carries only in-frame clones and drops some. V and J calls plus clone size are reproduced from that table; the DNA served to infer D and trimming. The repertoire holds under 200,000 clones, around 91% seen once, with roughly 0.8% in the top ten. Participant age was about 18 to 95 years, and participants resided in fewer than 30 US areas. V was shortened by 8 bases and J by 7 bases, with 18 bases between the two germline ends. There are 15 residues in the CDR3. Germline loops: CDR1 SGHVS, CDR2 FNYEAQ.

J is TRBJ1-6 and V is TRBV7-6; D unresolved. The specimen was PBMCs or T cells enriched from blood (not recorded which). The receptor's source is a woman under 30 who had recovered from COVID-19. The CDR3 region has the DNA TGTGCCAGCTCACCAACGCGGGCGCAGAATTCACCCCTCCACTTT. Translated: CASSPTRAQNSPLHF.